This T cell receptor beta chain was sequenced for a study (dated by TCRdb to the early 2010s). The germline V gene (reference sequence) yields GTSNPN for CDR1 and SVGIG for CDR2. The CDR3 holds 12 amino acids from the cysteine to the phenylalanine. CDR3 DNA only is kept here, 36 bases in frame from base 1. This clonotype is identified as medium-sized (0.01 to 0.1%). Its target antigen remains unknown. At one end the junction does not follow the germline gene, possibly because of a read error. Sequencing was performed on an Illumina Genome Analyzer IIx. TCRdb handled the public reads itself, with Q25 trimming in fastp and clone calling in MiXCR, and kept productive beta chains. Rows merge per CDR3 protein into single entries with the most common DNA and genes. The sample table contains fewer than 9,000 distinct CDR3 sequences; only one count was recorded for roughly 32% of them. More than 20% of the sample is held by the ten biggest clonotypes.

In this chain, TRBV30 is recombined with TRBJ2-7, and 7 junctional nucleotides match TRBD1. Input material: blood. The clonotype comes from a human donor. The nucleotide sequence is TGTGCCTGGACCGGGGACAGTCAGAGCGCGAACTTC. It codes for CAWTGDSQSANF.